This T cell receptor (beta chain) appears in the sequencing data of a study of shared clonotypes between healthy human individuals. Overall study findings and caveats: Generally, estimated richness proved larger in naive subsets than it did in memory subsets.

Cells designated naive CD8 were CD45RO-negative and were positively selected for CCR7, with terminally differentiated effector memory CD45RA+ cells excluded. The donors were adults (healthy and HIV-negative) with no recent acute infections or vaccinations. Some clones are missing from TCRdb's copy, which holds only in-frame ones; the method was immunoSEQ multiplex PCR. There are 2 million or so clones in the sample; over 85% occur only once, and around 1.1% lies in the top ten. This clone came up once. Its specificity is not known. The TCR comes from a young man in good health. Sequencing was done on a sample of naive CD8+ T cells sorted from blood.

The DNA for the CDR3 is TGTGCCTGGACCCCCCACGGCACAGATACGCAGTATTTT. Protein sequence: CAWTPHGTDTQYF. The chain couples TRBV30 to TRBJ2-3, with no clear D. Germline V gives CDR1 GTSNPN, CDR2 SVGIG (reference sequence). V was shortened by 4 bases and J by 1 base, with 9 bases between the two germline ends. This CDR3 region has 13 residues.